The 9 T cell receptor beta chains listed next were all sequenced from one sample in a study of shared clonotypes between healthy human individuals. Sequencing used immunoSEQ multiplex PCR; TCRdb keeps in-frame clones, though not all of them. This sample has roughly 2.4 million clones, with 95% found just once. The sequencing sample was made of naive CD4+ T cells sorted from blood. Regarding subset: CD45RA+ positively selected. These receptors all stem from a man younger than 35 in good health.

This rearrangement joins TRBV5-4 to TRBJ2-1; tentative D call: TRBD1 (6 bases). Deletions cut 0 bases from V and 2 bases from J, with 18 bases between. CDR1 is SGHNT, CDR2 YYREEE, per germline (reference sequence). The length of the CDR3 is 18 residues. The CDR3 reads CASSLAGRSTGTYNEQFF. The CDR3 DNA sequence: TGTGCCAGCAGCTTGGCCGGCCGGTCCACAGGGACCTACAATGAGCAGTTCTTC. The entire variable domain, with the rest obtained from reference TRBV5-4 and TRBJ2-1, is as follows: ETGVTQSPTHLIKTRGQQVTLRCSSQSGHNTVSWYQQALGQGPQFIFQYYREEENGRGNFPPRFSGLQFPNYSSELNVNALELDDSALYLCASSLAGRSTGTYNEQFFGPGTRLTVL.

CDR3 sequence: CASMRDTQYF. Here the CDR3 DNA reads TGTGCCAGCATGCGAGATACGCAGTATTTT. This chain links TRBV6-1 with TRBJ2-3, with no clear D. The CDR3 contains 10 residues. Germline-derived CDR1 and CDR2 are MNHNS and SASEGT. V was trimmed by 7 bases and J by 5 bases, leaving 4 bases between them.

The chain recombines TRBV6-6 with TRBJ2-2; D gene uncertain. Trimming shortened V by 0 bases and J by 2 bases, and 7 bases separated the two germline ends. The CDR3 length is 15 residues. The germline V gene encodes CDR1 MNHNY and CDR2 SVGAGI (reference sequence). This CDR3 reads CASSYSSSNTGELFF. The CDR3 DNA follows: TGTGCCAGCAGTTACTCGAGCAGCAACACCGGGGAGCTGTTTTTT.

Note on this clone: Other DNA sequences in this specimen translate into the identical CDR3. The V and J genes are TRBV30 and TRBJ1-3, with D uncertain. Germline values: CDR1 GTSNPN, CDR2 SVGIG (reference sequence). The CDR3 loop spans 14 amino acids. Trimming stripped 0 bases from V and 0 bases from J, with 6 bases between. The CDR3 sequence is CAWSVPGSGNTIYF. In DNA, the CDR3 is TGTGCCTGGAGTGTACCGGGCTCTGGAAACACCATATATTTT.

This chain uses TRBV10-1 with TRBJ1-1; no firm D call. The CDR3 has 13 amino acids. In germline, CDR1 is WNHNN, CDR2 SYGVQD (reference sequence). The V gene lost 7 bases and the J gene lost 1 base, with 10 bases spanning the gap. The CDR3 here is CASMYDQNTEAFF. The CDR3 DNA sequence: TGCGCCAGCATGTACGATCAGAACACTGAAGCTTTCTTT.

CDR3 nucleotides: TGCGCCAGCAGTGAGTCTGCTAGCGGGAGCACAGATACGCAGTATTTT. The encoded protein is CASSESASGSTDTQYF. The genes are TRBV10-1 and TRBJ2-3; 8 nucleotides match TRBD2. The CDR3 is made up of 16 amino acids. V shed 0 bases, J shed 0 bases, and the junction held 2 bases outside the gene matches. CDR1 is WNHNN and CDR2 is SYGVQD in the germline V gene (reference sequence).

This rearrangement joins TRBV5-1 to TRBJ2-5; TRBD1 agrees at 11 bases. V lost 0 bases and J lost 2; bases outside the gene matches: 3. This CDR3 is 16 amino acids long. In germline, CDR1 is SGHRS, CDR2 YFSETQ. The CDR3 protein is CASSLGTGGRQETQYF. In nucleotides, the CDR3 is TGCGCCAGCAGCTTGGGGACAGGGGGCCGGCAAGAGACCCAGTACTTC.

The CDR3 nucleotides read TGTGCCAGCAGCCAATCTACCCACTTGTACAAGCAGTACTTC. Amino acids: CASSQSTHLYKQYF. The rearrangement joins TRBV14 to TRBJ2-7; D gene uncertain. The V end lost 2 bases, the J end lost 8 bases, and 16 bases lay between the germline ends. Looked up from germline, CDR1 is SGHDN and CDR2 is FVKESK. The CDR3 is made up of 14 amino acids.

The CDR3 loop reads CASSTVGRDRGCEQYF. The CDR3 region has the DNA TGTGCCAGCAGCACGGTGGGGAGAGACAGGGGGTGCGAGCAGTACTTC. V gene TRBV21-1 combines with J gene TRBJ2-7; the table assigns TRBD1, which was not confirmed against the DNA. TRBV21-1 is annotated as a pseudogene. The CDR3 loop spans 16 amino acids.